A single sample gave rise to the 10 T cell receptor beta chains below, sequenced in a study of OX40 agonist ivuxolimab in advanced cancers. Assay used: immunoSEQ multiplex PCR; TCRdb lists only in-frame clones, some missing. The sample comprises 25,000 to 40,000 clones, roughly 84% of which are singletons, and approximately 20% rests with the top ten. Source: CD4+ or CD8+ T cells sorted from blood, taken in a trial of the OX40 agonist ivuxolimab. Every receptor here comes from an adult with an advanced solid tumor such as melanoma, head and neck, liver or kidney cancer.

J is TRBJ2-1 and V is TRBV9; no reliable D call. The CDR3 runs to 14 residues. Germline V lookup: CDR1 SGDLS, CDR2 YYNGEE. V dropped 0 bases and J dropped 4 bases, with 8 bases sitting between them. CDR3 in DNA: TGTGCCAGCAGCGTAGTAGTGCAGTACAATGAGCAGTTCTTC. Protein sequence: CASSVVVQYNEQFF.

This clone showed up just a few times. The CDR3 loop reads CASTAYNEQFF. CDR3 coding DNA: TGTGCCAGCACCGCGTACAATGAGCAGTTCTTC. The chain combines TRBV25-1 with TRBJ2-1, with no clear D. Trimming took off 7 bases at V and 4 bases at J, with 5 bases between the two ends. The germline CDR1 and CDR2 sequences are MGHDK and SYGVNS. The CDR3 is 11 amino acids.

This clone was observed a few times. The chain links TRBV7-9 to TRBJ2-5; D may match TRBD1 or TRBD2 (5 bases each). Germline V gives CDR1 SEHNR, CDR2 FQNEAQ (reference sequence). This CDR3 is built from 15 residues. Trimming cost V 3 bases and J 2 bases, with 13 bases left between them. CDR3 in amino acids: CASSFNEGLQETQYF. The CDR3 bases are TGTGCCAGCAGCTTTAACGAGGGGCTACAAGAGACCCAGTACTTC. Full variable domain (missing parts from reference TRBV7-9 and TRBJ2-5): DTGVSQNPRHKITKRGQNVTFRCDPISEHNRLYWYRQTLGQGPEFLTYFQNEAQLEKSRLLSDRFSAERPKGSFSTLEIQRTEQGDSAMYLCASSFNEGLQETQYFGPGTRLLVL.

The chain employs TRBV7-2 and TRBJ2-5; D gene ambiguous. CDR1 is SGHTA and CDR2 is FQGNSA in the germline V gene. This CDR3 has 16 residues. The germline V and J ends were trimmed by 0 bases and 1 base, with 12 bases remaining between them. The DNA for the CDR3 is TGTGCCAGCAGCTTAGCCTCCTGGCGGACCCAAGAGACCCAGTACTTC. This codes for CASSLASWRTQETQYF.

The CDR3 loop is CSVTGGSNYGYTF. CDR3 nucleotides: TGCAGCGTCACAGGGGGCTCTAACTATGGCTACACCTTC. V gene TRBV29-1 combines with J gene TRBJ1-2, with 9 bases matching TRBD1. The CDR3 loop spans 13 amino acids. Per the germline V gene, CDR1 is SQVTM and CDR2 is ANQGSEA. V was pared by 6 bases and J by 0 bases, with 2 bases of the junction left unmatched.

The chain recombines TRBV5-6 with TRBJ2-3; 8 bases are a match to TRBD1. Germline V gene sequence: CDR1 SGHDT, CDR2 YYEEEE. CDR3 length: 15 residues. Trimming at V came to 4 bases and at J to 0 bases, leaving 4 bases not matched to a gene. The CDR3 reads CASSQQGGSTDTQYF. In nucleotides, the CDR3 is TGTGCCAGCAGCCAACAGGGGGGTAGCACAGATACGCAGTATTTT.

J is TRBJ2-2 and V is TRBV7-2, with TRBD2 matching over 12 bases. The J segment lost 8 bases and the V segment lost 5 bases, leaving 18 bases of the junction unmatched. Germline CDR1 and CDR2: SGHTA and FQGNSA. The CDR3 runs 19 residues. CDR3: CASSVGQRLAGELTGELFF. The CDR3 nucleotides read TGTGCCAGCAGCGTGGGGCAGAGACTAGCGGGAGAACTTACGGGGGAGCTGTTTTTT.

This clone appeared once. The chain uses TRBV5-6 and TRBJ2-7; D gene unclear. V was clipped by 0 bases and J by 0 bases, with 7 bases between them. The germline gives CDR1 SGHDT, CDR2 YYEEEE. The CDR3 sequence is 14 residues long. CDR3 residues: CASSLGYSSYEQYF. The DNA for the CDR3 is TGTGCCAGCAGCTTGGGTTACAGCTCCTACGAGCAGTACTTC.

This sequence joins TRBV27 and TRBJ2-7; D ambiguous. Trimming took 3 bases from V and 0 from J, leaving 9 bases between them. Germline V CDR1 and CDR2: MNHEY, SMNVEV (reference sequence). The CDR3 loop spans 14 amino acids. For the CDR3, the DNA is TGTGCCAGCAGTTTGGCGGCGAGCTCCTACGAGCAGTACTTC. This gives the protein CASSLAASSYEQYF.

CDR3 in DNA: TGTGCCAGCAGCTTCGGGACAGGGTATGGCTACACCTTC. This gives the protein CASSFGTGYGYTF. This chain joins TRBV7-9 and TRBJ1-2; TRBD1 agrees at 9 bases. Germline loops: CDR1 SEHNR, CDR2 FQNEAQ (reference sequence). This CDR3 is 13 amino acids long. V gave up 3 bases and J gave up 5 bases; unmatched junction bases: 1.